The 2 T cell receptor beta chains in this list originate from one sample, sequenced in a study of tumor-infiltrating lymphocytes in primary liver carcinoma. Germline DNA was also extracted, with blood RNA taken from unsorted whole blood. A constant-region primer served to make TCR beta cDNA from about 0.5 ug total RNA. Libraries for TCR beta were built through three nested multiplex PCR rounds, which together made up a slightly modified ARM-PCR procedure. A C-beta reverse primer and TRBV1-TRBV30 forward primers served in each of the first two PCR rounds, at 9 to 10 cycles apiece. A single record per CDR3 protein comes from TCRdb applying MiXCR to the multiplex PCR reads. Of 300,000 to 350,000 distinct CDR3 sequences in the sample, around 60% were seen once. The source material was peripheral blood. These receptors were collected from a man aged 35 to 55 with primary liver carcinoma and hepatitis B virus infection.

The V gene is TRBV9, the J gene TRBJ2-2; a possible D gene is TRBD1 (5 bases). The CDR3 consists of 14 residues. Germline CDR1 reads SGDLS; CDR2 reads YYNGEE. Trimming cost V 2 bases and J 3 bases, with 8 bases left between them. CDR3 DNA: TGTGCCAGCAGCGTCTCACAGGACACCGGGGAGCTGTTTTTT. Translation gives CASSVSQDTGELFF.

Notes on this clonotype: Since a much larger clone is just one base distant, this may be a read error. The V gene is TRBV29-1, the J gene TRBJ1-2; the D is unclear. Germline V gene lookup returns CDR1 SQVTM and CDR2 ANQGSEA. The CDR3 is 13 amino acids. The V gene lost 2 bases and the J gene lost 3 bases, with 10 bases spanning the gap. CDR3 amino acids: CSVELVGDYGYTF. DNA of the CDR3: TGCAGCGTTGAATTGGTAGGCGACTATGGCTACACCTTC.